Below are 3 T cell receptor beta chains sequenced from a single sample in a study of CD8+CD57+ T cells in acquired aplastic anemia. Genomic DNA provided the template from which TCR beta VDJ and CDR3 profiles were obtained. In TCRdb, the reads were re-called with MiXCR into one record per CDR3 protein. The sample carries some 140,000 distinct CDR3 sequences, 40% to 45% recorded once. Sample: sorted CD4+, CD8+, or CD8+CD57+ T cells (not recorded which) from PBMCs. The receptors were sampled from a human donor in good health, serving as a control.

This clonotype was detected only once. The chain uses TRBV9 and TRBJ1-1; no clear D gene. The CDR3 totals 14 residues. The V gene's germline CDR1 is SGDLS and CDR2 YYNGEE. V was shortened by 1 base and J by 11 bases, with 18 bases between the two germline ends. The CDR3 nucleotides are TGTGCCAGCAGCGTAAACCCGACGGAGGCGGGGGCTTTCTTT. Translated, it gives CASSVNPTEAGAFF.

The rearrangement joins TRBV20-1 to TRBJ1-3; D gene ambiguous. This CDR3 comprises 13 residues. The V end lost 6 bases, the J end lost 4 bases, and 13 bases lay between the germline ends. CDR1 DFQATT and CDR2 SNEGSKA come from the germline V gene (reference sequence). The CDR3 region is CSAPTKGGNTIYF. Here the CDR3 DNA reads TGCAGTGCACCGACTAAGGGAGGAAACACCATATATTTT.

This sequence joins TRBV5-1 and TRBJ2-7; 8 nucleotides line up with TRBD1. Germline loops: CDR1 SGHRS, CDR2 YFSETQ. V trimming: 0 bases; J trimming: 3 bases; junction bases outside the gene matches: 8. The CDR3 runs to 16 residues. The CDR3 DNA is TGCGCCAGCAGCTTGGAGGGTGCCAGGGGGCTCTACGAGCAGTACTTC. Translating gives CASSLEGARGLYEQYF.